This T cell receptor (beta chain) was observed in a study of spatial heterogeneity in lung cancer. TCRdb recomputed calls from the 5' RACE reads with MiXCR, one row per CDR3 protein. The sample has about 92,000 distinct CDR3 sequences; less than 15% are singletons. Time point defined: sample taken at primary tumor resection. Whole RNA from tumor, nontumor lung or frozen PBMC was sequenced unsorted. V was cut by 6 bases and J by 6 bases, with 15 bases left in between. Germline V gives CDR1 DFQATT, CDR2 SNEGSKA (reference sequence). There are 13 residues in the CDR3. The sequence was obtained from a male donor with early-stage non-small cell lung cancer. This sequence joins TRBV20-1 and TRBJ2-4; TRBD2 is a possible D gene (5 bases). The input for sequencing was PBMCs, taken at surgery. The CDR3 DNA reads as TGCAGTGCCCGAGGCGGGTGGGGAAACATTCAGTACTTC. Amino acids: CSARGGWGNIQYF.